This TCR beta chain was sequenced in a study of T cell clonotyping in hematopoietic cell transplantation. V lost 4 bases and J 0 bases, leaving 9 bases between the germline ends. This CDR3 has 14 residues. From germline, CDR1 is SNHLY and CDR2 FYNNEI. As concerns this clone: Its antigen is as yet unknown.

Assay: immunoSEQ multiplex PCR; the TCRdb copy retains only in-frame clones and omits some. The sample contains 20,000 or so clones, approximately 80% of which appear only once. General study findings and limits: Recipient TCR diversity dropped after transplant; expanded clonotypes rose from day 30 to 180. No sorting was done, leaving CD4 and CD8 contributions mixed. Graft donor and pretransplant recipient Inverse Simpson Index values predicted broader posttransplant TCR diversity. Few recipient clonotypes overlapped donors; over 95% were de novo at given depth.

The origin of this receptor is a man aged 60 to 75 in good health. Some clones in this sample may be carry-over from other donors' samples. Sequences were obtained from peripheral blood mononuclear cells. The chain is built from TRBV2 and TRBJ1-1; D gene unclear. Here the CDR3 DNA reads TGTGCCAGCAGTGGGGCGGTTATGAACACTGAAGCTTTCTTT. It codes for CASSGAVMNTEAFF.